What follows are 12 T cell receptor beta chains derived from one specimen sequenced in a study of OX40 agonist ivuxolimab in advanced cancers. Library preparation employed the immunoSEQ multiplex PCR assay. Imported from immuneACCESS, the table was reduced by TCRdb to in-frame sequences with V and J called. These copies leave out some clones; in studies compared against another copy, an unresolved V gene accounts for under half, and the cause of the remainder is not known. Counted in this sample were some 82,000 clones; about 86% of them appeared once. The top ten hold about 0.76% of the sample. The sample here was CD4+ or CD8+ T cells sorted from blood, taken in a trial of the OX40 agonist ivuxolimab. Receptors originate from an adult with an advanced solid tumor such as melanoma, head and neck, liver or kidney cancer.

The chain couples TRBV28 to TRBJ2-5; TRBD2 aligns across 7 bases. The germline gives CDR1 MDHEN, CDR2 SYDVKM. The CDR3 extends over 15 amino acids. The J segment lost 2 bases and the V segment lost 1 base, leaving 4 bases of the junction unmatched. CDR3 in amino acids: CASSLSSGPQETQYF. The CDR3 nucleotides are TGTGCCAGCAGTTTATCTAGCGGACCTCAAGAGACCCAGTACTTC.

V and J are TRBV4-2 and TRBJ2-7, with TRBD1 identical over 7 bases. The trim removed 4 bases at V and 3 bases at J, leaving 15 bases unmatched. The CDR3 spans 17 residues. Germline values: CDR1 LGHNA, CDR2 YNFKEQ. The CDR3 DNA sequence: TGTGCCAGCAGCCCACGAGCAGGGGGAGACGCCAACTACGAGCAGTACTTC. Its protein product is CASSPRAGGDANYEQYF.

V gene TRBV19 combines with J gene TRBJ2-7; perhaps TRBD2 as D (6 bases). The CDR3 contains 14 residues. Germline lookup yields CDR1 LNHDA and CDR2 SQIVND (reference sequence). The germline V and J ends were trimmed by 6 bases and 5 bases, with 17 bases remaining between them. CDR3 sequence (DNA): TGTGCCAGTAGGAGACTAGGAGGCAGCCACGAGCAGTACTTC. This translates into CASRRLGGSHEQYF.

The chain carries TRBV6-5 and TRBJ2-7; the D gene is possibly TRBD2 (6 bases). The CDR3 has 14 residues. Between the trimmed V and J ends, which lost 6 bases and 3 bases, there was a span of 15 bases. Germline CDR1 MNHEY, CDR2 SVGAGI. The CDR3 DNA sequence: TGTGCCAGCAGGGCAGGGACTTTAAGCTACGAGCAGTACTTC. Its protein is CASRAGTLSYEQYF.

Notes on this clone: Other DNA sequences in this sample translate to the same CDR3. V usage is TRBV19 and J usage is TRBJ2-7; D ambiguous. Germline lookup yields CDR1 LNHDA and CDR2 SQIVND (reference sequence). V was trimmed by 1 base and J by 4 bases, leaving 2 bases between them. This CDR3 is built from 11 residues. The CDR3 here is CASSIGYEQYF. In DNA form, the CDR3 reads TGTGCCAGTAGTATAGGTTACGAGCAGTACTTC.

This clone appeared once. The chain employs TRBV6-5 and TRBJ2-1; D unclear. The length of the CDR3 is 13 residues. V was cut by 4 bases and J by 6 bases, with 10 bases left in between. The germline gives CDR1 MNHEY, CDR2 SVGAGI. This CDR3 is CASSLPGRNEQFF. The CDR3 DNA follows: TGTGCCAGCAGTTTACCGGGCCGCAATGAGCAGTTCTTC.

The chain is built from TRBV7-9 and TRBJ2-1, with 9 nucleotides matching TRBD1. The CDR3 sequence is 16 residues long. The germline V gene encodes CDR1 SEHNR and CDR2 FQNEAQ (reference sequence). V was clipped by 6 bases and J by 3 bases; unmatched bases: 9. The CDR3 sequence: CASREEQGAVYNEQFF. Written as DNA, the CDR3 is TGTGCCAGCAGAGAAGAACAGGGGGCGGTCTACAATGAGCAGTTCTTC.

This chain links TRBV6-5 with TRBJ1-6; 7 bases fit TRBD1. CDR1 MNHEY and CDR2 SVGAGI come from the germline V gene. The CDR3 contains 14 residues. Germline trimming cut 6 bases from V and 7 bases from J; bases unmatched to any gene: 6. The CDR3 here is CASSPRDRNSPLHF. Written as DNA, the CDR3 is TGTGCCAGCAGCCCCCGGGACAGAAATTCACCCCTCCACTTT.

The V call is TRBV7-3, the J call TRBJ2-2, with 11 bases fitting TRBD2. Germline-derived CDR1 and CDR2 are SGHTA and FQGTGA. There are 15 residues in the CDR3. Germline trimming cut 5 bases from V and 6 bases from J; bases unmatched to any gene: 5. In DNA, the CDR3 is TGTGCCAGCAGCCCACTAGCGGGAGAGGCCGGGGAGCTGTTTTTT. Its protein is CASSPLAGEAGELFF.

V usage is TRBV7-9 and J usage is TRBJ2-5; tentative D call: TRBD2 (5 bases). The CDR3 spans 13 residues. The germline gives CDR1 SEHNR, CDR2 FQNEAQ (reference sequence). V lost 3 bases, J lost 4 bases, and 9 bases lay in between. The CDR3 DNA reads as TGTGCCAGCAGCTTCACGGGAACAGAGACCCAGTACTTC. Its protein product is CASSFTGTETQYF.

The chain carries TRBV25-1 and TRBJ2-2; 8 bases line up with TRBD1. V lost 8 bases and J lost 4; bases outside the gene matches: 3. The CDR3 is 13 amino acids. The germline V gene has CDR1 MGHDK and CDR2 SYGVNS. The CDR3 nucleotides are TGTGCCAGCCTCGACAGGGGCACCGGGGAGCTGTTTTTT. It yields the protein CASLDRGTGELFF.

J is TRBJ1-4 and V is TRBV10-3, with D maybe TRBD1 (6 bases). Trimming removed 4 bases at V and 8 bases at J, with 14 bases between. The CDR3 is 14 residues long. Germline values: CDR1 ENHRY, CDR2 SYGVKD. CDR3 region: CAISVRQEAEKLFF. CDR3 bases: TGTGCCATCAGTGTCAGACAGGAGGCGGAAAAACTGTTTTTT.